This T cell receptor (beta chain) was sequenced during a study of blood T cell repertoires in COVID-19. The CDR3 spans 14 residues. Looked up from germline, CDR1 is SGHTA and CDR2 is FQGTGA. Trimming pared 3 bases from V and 0 bases from J, leaving 7 bases between. Study processing details: Amplification from reference gene primers served as the basis for estimated nucleated cell counts. Profiling relied on immunoSEQ multiplex PCR, and the TCRdb table lists in-frame clones only, not all of them. V and J calls and clone size come straight from that table; D and trimming were deduced from the DNA. Among around 60,000 clones listed, about 77% were seen once.

V gene TRBV7-3 combines with J gene TRBJ2-3, with D possibly TRBD2 on 5 matching bases. Sequenced: peripheral blood. The origin of this receptor is a man older than 75 with active or convalescent COVID-19. The DNA of the CDR3 is TGTGCCAGCAGCTTTCGAGGGAGCACAGATACGCAGTATTTT. The encoded protein is CASSFRGSTDTQYF.